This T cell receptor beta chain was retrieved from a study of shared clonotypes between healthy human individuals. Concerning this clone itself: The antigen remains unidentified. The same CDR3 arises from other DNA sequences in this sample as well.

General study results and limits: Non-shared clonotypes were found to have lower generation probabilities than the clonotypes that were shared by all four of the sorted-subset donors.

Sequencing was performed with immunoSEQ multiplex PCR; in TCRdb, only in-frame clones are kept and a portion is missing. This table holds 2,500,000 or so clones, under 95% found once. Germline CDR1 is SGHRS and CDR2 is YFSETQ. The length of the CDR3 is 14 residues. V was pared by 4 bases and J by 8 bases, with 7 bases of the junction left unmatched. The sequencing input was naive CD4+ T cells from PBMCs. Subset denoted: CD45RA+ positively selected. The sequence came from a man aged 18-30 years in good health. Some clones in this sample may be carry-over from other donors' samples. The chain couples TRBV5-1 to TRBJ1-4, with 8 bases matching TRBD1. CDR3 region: CASSTGQGNEKLFF. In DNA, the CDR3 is TGCGCCAGCAGCACAGGACAGGGAAACGAAAAACTGTTTTTT.